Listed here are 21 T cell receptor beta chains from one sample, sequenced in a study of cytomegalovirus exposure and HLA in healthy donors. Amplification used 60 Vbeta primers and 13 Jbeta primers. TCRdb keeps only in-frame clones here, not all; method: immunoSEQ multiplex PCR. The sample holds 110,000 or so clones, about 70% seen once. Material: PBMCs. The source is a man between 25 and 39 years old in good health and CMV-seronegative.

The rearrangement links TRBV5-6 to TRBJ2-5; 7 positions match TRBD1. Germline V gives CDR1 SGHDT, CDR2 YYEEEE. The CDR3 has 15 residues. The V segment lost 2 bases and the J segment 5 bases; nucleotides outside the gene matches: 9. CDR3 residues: CASSFSKGAGETQYF. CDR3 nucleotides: TGTGCCAGCAGCTTTTCTAAGGGGGCCGGGGAGACCCAGTACTTC.

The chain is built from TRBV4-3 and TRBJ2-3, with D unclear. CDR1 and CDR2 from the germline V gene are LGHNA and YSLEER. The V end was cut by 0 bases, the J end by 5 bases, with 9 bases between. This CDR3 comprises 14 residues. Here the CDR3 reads CASSQELTGDTQYF. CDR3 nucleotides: TGCGCCAGCAGCCAAGAATTAACGGGAGATACGCAGTATTTT.

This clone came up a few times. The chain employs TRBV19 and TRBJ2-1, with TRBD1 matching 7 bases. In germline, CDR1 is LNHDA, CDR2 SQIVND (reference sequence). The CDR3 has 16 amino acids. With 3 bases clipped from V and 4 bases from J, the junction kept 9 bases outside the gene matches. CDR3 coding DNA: TGTGCCAGTAGTATTAAGAGGGGGCTAGGATACAATGAGCAGTTCTTC. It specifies CASSIKRGLGYNEQFF.

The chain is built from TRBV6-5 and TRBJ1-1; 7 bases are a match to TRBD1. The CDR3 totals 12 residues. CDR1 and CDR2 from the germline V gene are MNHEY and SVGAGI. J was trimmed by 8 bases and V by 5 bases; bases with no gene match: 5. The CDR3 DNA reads TGTGCCAGCAGTGCCCGGGACAGAGAAGCTTTCTTT. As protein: CASSARDREAFF.

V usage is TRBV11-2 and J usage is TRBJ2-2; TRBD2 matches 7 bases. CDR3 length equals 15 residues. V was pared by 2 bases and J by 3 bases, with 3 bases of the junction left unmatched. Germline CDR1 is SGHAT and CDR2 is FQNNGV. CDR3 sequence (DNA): TGTGCCAGCAGCTTATGGGGGAGGGACACCGGGGAGCTGTTTTTT. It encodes CASSLWGRDTGELFF.

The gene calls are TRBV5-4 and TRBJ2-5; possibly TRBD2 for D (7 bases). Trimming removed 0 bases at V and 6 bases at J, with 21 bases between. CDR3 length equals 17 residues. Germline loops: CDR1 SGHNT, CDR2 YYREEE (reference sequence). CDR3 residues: CASSLVTSGKGGKTQYF. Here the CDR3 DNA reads TGTGCCAGCAGCTTGGTGACCAGCGGGAAGGGGGGCAAGACCCAGTACTTC.

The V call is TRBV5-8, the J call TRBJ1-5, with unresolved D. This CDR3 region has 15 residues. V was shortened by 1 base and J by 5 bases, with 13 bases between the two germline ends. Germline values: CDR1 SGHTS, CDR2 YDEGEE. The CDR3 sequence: CASSLFGSGYQPQHF. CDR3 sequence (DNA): TGTGCCAGCAGCTTGTTTGGGTCAGGATATCAGCCCCAGCATTTT.

The CDR3 DNA is TGTGCCAGCAGCTTACGGGGTTTGAATCAGCCCCAGCATTTT. Its protein is CASSLRGLNQPQHF. The chain employs TRBV11-3 and TRBJ1-5; D call uncertain. V lost 2 bases and J 4 bases, leaving 9 bases between the germline ends. Germline CDR1 and CDR2: SGHNT and YENEEA. CDR3 length equals 14 residues.

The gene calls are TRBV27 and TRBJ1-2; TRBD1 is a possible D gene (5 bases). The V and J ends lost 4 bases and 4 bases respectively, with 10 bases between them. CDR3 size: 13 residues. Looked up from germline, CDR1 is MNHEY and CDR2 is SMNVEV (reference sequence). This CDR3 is CASSSGTFYGYTF. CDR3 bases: TGTGCCAGCAGTTCTGGGACTTTCTATGGCTACACCTTC.

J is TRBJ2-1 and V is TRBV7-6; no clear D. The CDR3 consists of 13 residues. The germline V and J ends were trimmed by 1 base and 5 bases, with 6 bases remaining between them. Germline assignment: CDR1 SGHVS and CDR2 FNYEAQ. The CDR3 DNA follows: TGTGCCAGCAGCTTAGGTAGCCACAATGAGCAGTTCTTC. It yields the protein CASSLGSHNEQFF.

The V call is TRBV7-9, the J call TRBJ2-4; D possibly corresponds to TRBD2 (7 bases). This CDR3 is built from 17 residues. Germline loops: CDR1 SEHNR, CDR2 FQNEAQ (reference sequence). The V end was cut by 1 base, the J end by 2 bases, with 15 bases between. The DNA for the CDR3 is TGTGCCAGCAGCTTAGGGGGGGCGGGGGCATCCAAAAACATTCAGTACTTC. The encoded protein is CASSLGGAGASKNIQYF.

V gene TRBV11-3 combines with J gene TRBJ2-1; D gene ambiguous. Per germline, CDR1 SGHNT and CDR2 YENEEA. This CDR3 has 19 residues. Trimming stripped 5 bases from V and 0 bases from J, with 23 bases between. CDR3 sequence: CASSRAPQRPLSSYNEQFF. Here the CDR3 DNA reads TGTGCCAGCAGCCGAGCCCCTCAACGCCCCTTAAGCTCCTACAATGAGCAGTTCTTC.

The CDR3 DNA reads as TGTGCCAGCAGTGAGCTTAAATCGGGGGTCGGGCAGCCCCAGCATTTT. This encodes CASSELKSGVGQPQHF. V gene TRBV6-1 combines with J gene TRBJ1-5, with a possible D match to TRBD1 (5 bases). The CDR3 covers 16 residues. V gave up 3 bases and J gave up 7 bases, with 19 bases separating them. Germline assignment: CDR1 MNHNS and CDR2 SASEGT.

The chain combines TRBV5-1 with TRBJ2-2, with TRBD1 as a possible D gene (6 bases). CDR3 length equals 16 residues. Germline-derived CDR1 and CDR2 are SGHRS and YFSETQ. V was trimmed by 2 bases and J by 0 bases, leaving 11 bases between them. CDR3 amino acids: CASSLLTGANTGELFF. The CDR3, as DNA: TGCGCCAGCAGCTTATTGACAGGCGCGAACACCGGGGAGCTGTTTTTT.

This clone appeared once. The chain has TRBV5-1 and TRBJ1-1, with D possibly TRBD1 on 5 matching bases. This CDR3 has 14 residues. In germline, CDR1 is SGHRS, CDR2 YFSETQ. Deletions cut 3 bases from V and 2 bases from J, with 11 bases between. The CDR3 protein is CASSYQTVNTEAFF. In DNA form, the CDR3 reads TGCGCCAGCAGCTACCAGACAGTTAACACTGAAGCTTTCTTT.

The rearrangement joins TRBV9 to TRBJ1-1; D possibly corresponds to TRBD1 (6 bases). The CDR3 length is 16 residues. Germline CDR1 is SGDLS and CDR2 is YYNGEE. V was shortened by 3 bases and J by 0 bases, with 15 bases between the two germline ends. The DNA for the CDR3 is TGTGCCAGCAGCGCGGCAGGGGCCGCATTGAACACTGAAGCTTTCTTT. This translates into CASSAAGAALNTEAFF. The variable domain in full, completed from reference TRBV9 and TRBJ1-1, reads DSGVTQTPKHLITATGQRVTLRCSPRSGDLSVYWYQQSLDQGLQFLIQYYNGEERAKGNILERFSAQQFPDLHSELNLSSLELGDSALYFCASSAAGAALNTEAFFGQGTRLTVV.

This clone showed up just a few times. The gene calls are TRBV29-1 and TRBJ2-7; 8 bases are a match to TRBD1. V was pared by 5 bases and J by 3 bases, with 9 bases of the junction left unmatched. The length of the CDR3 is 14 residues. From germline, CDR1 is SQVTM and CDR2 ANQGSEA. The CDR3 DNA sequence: TGCAGCGTTCGGACAGGGTACGGAATCTACGAGCAGTACTTC. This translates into CSVRTGYGIYEQYF.

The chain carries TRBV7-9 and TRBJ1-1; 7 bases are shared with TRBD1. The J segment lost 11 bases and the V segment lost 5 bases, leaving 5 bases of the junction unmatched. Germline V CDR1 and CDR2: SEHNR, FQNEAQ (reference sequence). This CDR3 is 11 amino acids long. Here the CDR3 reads CASSLDRVAFF. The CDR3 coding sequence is TGTGCCAGCAGCCTTGACAGGGTGGCTTTCTTT. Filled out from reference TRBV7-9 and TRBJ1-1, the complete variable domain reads DTGVSQNPRHKITKRGQNVTFRCDPISEHNRLYWYRQTLGQGPEFLTYFQNEAQLEKSRLLSDRFSAERPKGSFSTLEIQRTEQGDSAMYLCASSLDRVAFFGQGTRLTVV.

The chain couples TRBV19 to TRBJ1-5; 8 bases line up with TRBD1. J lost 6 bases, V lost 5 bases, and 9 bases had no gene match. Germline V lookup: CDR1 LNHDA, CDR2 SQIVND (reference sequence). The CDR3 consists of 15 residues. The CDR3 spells CASSAGTGFLQPQHF. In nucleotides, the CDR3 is TGTGCCAGTAGTGCGGGGACAGGTTTTCTTCAGCCCCAGCATTTT.

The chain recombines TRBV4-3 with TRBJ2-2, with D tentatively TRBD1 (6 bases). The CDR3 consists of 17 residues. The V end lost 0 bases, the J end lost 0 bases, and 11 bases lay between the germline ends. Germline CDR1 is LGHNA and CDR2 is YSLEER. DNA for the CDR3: TGCGCCAGCAGCCAAGATCTCGGACAGACGAACACCGGGGAGCTGTTTTTT. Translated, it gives CASSQDLGQTNTGELFF.

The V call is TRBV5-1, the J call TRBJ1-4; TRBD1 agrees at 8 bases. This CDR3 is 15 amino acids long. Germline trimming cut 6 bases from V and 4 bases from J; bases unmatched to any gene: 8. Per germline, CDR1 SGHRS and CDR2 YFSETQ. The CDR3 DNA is TGCGCCAGCACCTCTCAGGGGGCAAGTAATGAAAAACTGTTTTTT. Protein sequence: CASTSQGASNEKLFF.